These 25 T cell receptor beta chains originate from one sample sequenced in a study of cytomegalovirus exposure and HLA in healthy donors. 60 Vbeta and 13 Jbeta primers were used in PCR. Some clones are missing from TCRdb's copy, which holds only in-frame ones; the method was immunoSEQ multiplex PCR. The sample lists under 150,000 clones, 70% to 90% occurring once. Sequencing input: PBMCs. The receptors here all came from a middle-aged man in good health and CMV-seronegative.

This chain uses TRBV7-2 with TRBJ2-7; 10 nucleotides match TRBD2. Germline V CDR1 and CDR2: SGHTA, FQGNSA. V dropped 5 bases and J dropped 0; count of bases not matched to a gene: 7. The CDR3 runs 16 residues. CDR3 region: CASSPGLAATSYEQYF. CDR3 DNA: TGTGCCAGCAGCCCCGGACTAGCGGCAACCTCCTACGAGCAGTACTTC.

This chain links TRBV7-6 with TRBJ2-7; D gene unclear. CDR1 and CDR2 from the germline V gene are SGHVS and FNYEAQ. CDR3 length: 13 amino acids. Trimming shortened V by 1 base and J by 5 bases, and 9 bases separated the two germline ends. This CDR3 is CASSLGRINEQYF. CDR3 nucleotide sequence: TGTGCCAGCAGCTTAGGCAGGATCAACGAGCAGTACTTC.

This clone was seen a single time. The chain employs TRBV5-1 and TRBJ2-2; D not certain. V lost 5 bases and J 0 bases, leaving 14 bases between the germline ends. The CDR3 sequence is 16 residues long. Germline V gives CDR1 SGHRS, CDR2 YFSETQ. The CDR3 sequence is CASSYQGASNTGELFF. Here the CDR3 DNA reads TGCGCCAGCAGTTATCAAGGAGCATCGAACACCGGGGAGCTGTTTTTT. Looking up the rest from reference TRBV5-1 and TRBJ2-2 gives the full variable domain: KAGVTQTPRYLIKTRGQQVTLSCSPISGHRSVSWYQQTPGQGLQFLFEYFSETQRNKGNFPGRFSGRQFSNSRSEMNVSTLELGDSALYLCASSYQGASNTGELFFGEGSRLTVL.

The rearrangement links TRBV30 to TRBJ2-1; D might be TRBD2 (6 bases). CDR1 is GTSNPN, CDR2 SVGIG, per germline (reference sequence). Between the trimmed V and J ends, which lost 2 bases and 3 bases, there was a span of 8 bases. This CDR3 region has 13 residues. CDR3 amino acids: CAWSPTSYNEQFF. In DNA form, the CDR3 reads TGTGCCTGGAGTCCGACTAGCTACAATGAGCAGTTCTTC.

This clone was seen once. The rearrangement uses TRBV27 and TRBJ2-7; D uncertain. Germline CDR1 MNHEY, CDR2 SMNVEV (reference sequence). V shed 3 bases and J shed 7 bases, with 13 bases lying between them. The CDR3 runs to 13 residues. The CDR3 loop is CASSFSRFVEQYF. Written as DNA, the CDR3 is TGTGCCAGCAGTTTCTCTCGGTTCGTTGAGCAGTACTTC.

The rearrangement joins TRBV6-5 to TRBJ1-1, with a tentative D call TRBD1 (6 bases). The CDR3 totals 15 residues. CDR1 and CDR2 (germline): MNHEY, SVGAGI. V lost 5 bases, J lost 3 bases, and 16 bases lay in between. DNA of the CDR3: TGTGCCAGCAGTCCGACGGGGGGCTGGGACACTGAAGCTTTCTTT. This gives the protein CASSPTGGWDTEAFF.

The chain has TRBV30 and TRBJ2-7; tentative D call: TRBD2 (6 bases). Germline-derived CDR1 and CDR2 are GTSNPN and SVGIG (reference sequence). This CDR3 has 13 residues. V lost 4 bases, J lost 4 bases, and 14 bases lay in between. This CDR3 is CAWNSGGGYEQYF. The CDR3 bases are TGTGCCTGGAACTCCGGTGGGGGGTACGAGCAGTACTTC.

The CDR3 spells CASSLGDGTGNQPQHF. Written as DNA, the CDR3 is TGTGCCAGCAGCTTAGGGGACGGGACAGGTAATCAGCCCCAGCATTTT. The chain carries TRBV7-8 and TRBJ1-5, with TRBD1 identical over 8 bases. Germline values: CDR1 SGHVS, CDR2 FQNEAQ. The V gene end was trimmed by 1 base and the J gene end by 4 bases; junction bases not matched to a gene: 6. The CDR3 is 16 residues long.

V gene TRBV7-2 combines with J gene TRBJ2-1, with TRBD2 matching 10 bases. CDR3 length: 15 amino acids. The V gene end was trimmed by 5 bases and the J gene end by 5 bases; junction bases not matched to a gene: 6. Looked up from germline, CDR1 is SGHTA and CDR2 is FQGNSA. The CDR3 DNA is TGTGCCAGCAGCAGTCTAGCGGGAGTAAACAATGAGCAGTTCTTC. Encoded protein: CASSSLAGVNNEQFF.

J is TRBJ2-5 and V is TRBV5-4; 7 nucleotides line up with TRBD1. CDR1 SGHNT and CDR2 YYREEE come from the germline V gene (reference sequence). Losses at the gene ends were 4 bases for V and 3 bases for J; bases not matched to a gene: 12. The CDR3 spans 16 residues. The CDR3 coding sequence is TGTGCCAGCAGCCCGCAACCCTGGGACAGAGAAGAGACCCAGTACTTC. Amino acid sequence: CASSPQPWDREETQYF.

The genes are TRBV15 and TRBJ1-5, with D possibly being TRBD1 (5 bases). V was clipped by 3 bases and J by 5 bases, with 17 bases between them. The germline gives CDR1 LNHNV, CDR2 YYDKDF (reference sequence). The CDR3 totals 16 residues. The CDR3 spells CATSSPIGGDYQPQHF. DNA for the CDR3: TGTGCCACCAGCAGCCCGATAGGAGGGGATTATCAGCCCCAGCATTTT.

The V call is TRBV9, the J call TRBJ2-3; 9 bases map to TRBD1. Germline CDR1 and CDR2: SGDLS and YYNGEE. The length of the CDR3 is 17 residues. Trimming at V came to 6 bases and at J to 4 bases, leaving 15 bases not matched to a gene. CDR3 residues: CASTKDPQGALADTQYF. The CDR3 DNA is TGTGCCAGCACCAAAGACCCACAGGGGGCCTTGGCAGATACGCAGTATTTT.

The genes are TRBV18 and TRBJ2-5; D is uncertain. The length of the CDR3 is 13 residues. Deletions cut 1 base from V and 5 bases from J, with 8 bases between. Germline CDR1 KGHSH, CDR2 LQKENI. This CDR3 is CASSPRGKETQYF. CDR3 coding DNA: TGTGCCAGCTCACCACGAGGCAAGGAGACCCAGTACTTC.

This clone occurred once. The chain couples TRBV29-1 to TRBJ2-2; perhaps TRBD2 as D (6 bases). Germline V gives CDR1 SQVTM, CDR2 ANQGSEA. The length of the CDR3 is 15 residues. Trimming took off 4 bases at V and 6 bases at J, with 18 bases between the two ends. The CDR3 loop reads CSVGRAGRGAGELFF. CDR3 sequence (DNA): TGCAGCGTTGGTCGGGCTGGGCGGGGTGCCGGGGAGCTGTTTTTT.

The V gene is TRBV4-2, the J gene TRBJ2-3, with 8 bases that match TRBD2. Germline V gene sequence: CDR1 LGHNA, CDR2 YNFKEQ. Trimming cost V 4 bases and J 0 bases; bases outside gene matches: 6. The CDR3 is made up of 16 amino acids. CDR3 residues: CASSRQASGSTDTQYF. The DNA for the CDR3 is TGTGCCAGCAGCCGGCAGGCTAGCGGGAGCACAGATACGCAGTATTTT.

This chain uses TRBV30 with TRBJ1-1; tentatively, D is TRBD1 (6 bases). Germline-derived CDR1 and CDR2 are GTSNPN and SVGIG (reference sequence). The ends were cut back, 2 bases at V and 9 bases at J, with 19 bases in the middle. The CDR3 is 14 amino acids. The CDR3 sequence is CAWSRQDTATQAFF. As DNA, the CDR3 is TGTGCCTGGAGTAGACAGGACACCGCGACCCAAGCTTTCTTT.

V usage is TRBV6-5 and J usage is TRBJ1-1; D is unresolved. There are 12 residues in the CDR3. Trimming left V 2 bases short and J 4 bases short, with 5 bases between. The germline V gene has CDR1 MNHEY and CDR2 SVGAGI. The DNA for the CDR3 is TGTGCCAGCAGTTACGGGAGCACTGAAGCTTTCTTT. It codes for CASSYGSTEAFF.

As for this clone: The junction departs from the called germline gene at one end, perhaps through a read error. The V and J genes are TRBV7-8 and TRBJ1-2, with a weak D call TRBD1 (5 bases). The CDR3 spans 14 residues. In germline, CDR1 is SGHVS, CDR2 FQNEAQ. CDR3: CASTLRRANYGYTF. CDR3 DNA: TGTGCCAGCACCTTACGCAGGGCTAACTATGGCTACACCTTC.

The chain couples TRBV7-2 to TRBJ2-1, with D possibly being TRBD2 (7 bases). The CDR3 has 18 residues. Germline V gene lookup returns CDR1 SGHTA and CDR2 FQGNSA. The V and J ends lost 1 base and 4 bases respectively, with 20 bases between them. The CDR3 nucleotides read TGTGCCAGCAGCTTAGAGGGGGGAGCGGGGCTTATATACAATGAGCAGTTCTTC. Its translation: CASSLEGGAGLIYNEQFF. The full variable domain, rest sourced from reference TRBV7-2 and TRBJ2-1, is GAGVSQSPSNKVTEKGKDVELRCDPISGHTALYWYRQSLGQGLEFLIYFQGNSAPDKSGLPSDRFSAERTGGSVSTLTIQRTQQEDSAVYLCASSLEGGAGLIYNEQFFGPGTRLTVL.

This clone was counted between two and nine times. The chain links TRBV14 to TRBJ1-2; D remains ambiguous. CDR1 SGHDN and CDR2 FVKESK come from the germline V gene. Trimming pared 3 bases from V and 0 bases from J, leaving 11 bases between. This CDR3 spans 15 amino acids. In nucleotides, the CDR3 is TGTGCCAGCAGCCACCAAACTGGAGCTAACTATGGCTACACCTTC. Its protein product is CASSHQTGANYGYTF.

V and J are TRBV6-1 and TRBJ2-7, with D tentatively TRBD1 (5 bases). This CDR3 spans 13 amino acids. With 6 bases removed from V and 9 bases from J, the gap between germline ends came to 18 bases. Germline V gives CDR1 MNHNS, CDR2 SASEGT. The chain's CDR3 is CASSHEVGEAQYF. For the CDR3, the DNA is TGTGCCAGCAGCCATGAAGTAGGGGAAGCGCAGTACTTC.

V usage is TRBV5-8 and J usage is TRBJ2-7; the D gene is possibly TRBD1 (6 bases). This CDR3 contains 15 residues. CDR1 and CDR2 from the germline V gene are SGHTS and YDEGEE. The V and J ends lost 0 bases and 3 bases respectively, with 13 bases between them. The CDR3 sequence: CASSLELARGYEQYF. The CDR3 DNA follows: TGTGCCAGCAGCTTGGAATTGGCCAGGGGCTACGAGCAGTACTTC.

V is TRBV7-6 and J is TRBJ2-2; D unresolved. Trimming took off 1 base at V and 3 bases at J, with 6 bases between the two ends. The CDR3 length is 14 residues. Germline assignment: CDR1 SGHVS and CDR2 FNYEAQ. The CDR3 region is CASSLGEDTGELFF. CDR3 nucleotide sequence: TGTGCCAGCAGCTTAGGAGAGGACACCGGGGAGCTGTTTTTT.

The chain carries TRBV6-5 and TRBJ1-5, with a possible D match to TRBD1 (5 bases). CDR1 is MNHEY and CDR2 is SVGAGI in the germline V gene. Trimming left V 6 bases short and J 4 bases short, with 13 bases between. The CDR3 has 14 amino acids. The CDR3 nucleotides read TGTGCCAGCAGCGCAGGGTATCGAAATCAGCCCCAGCATTTT. This gives the protein CASSAGYRNQPQHF.

V is TRBV4-1 and J is TRBJ2-3; maybe TRBD1 (5 bases). Trimming cost V 1 base and J 4 bases, with 9 bases left between them. This CDR3 contains 14 residues. Germline loops: CDR1 MGHRA, CDR2 YSYEKL. The CDR3 region is CASSQAMGPDTQYF. The CDR3 coding sequence is TGCGCCAGCAGCCAAGCTATGGGGCCAGATACGCAGTATTTT.